The rows below give T cell receptor beta chains drawn from one sample of a study of T cell responses to AZD1222 COVID-19 vaccine. Some clones are missing from TCRdb's copy, which holds only in-frame ones; the method was immunoSEQ multiplex PCR. Of more than 70,000 clones listed, about 88% are singletons. Sequenced here: peripheral blood, sampled on day 0 of AZD1222 vaccination. All receptors derive from an adult in good health. Both conserved end residues are part of each CDR3. Fields, in order: J gene, CDR3 length, V gene, clone size, D gene, CDR3 DNA, CDR3 protein. A D gene is named only where the DNA matches it firmly. The size of a clone is reported for some rows only, either as once, few or many, or as a class for expanded clones.

J: TRBJ2-7; length: 14; V: TRBV18; size: -; D: TRBD1; DNA: TGTGCCAGCTCGACACAGGGGGCCGACTACGAGCAGTACTTC; CDR3: CASSTQGADYEQYF
J: TRBJ2-5; length: 13; V: TRBV7-2; size: -; D: -; DNA: TGTGCCAGCAGCTACGGCTACATGGAGACCCAGTACTTC; CDR3: CASSYGYMETQYF
J: TRBJ2-2; length: 18; V: TRBV7-2; size: -; D: TRBD2; DNA: TGTGCCAGCAGTCCCGGTTTGCTAGCGGGGGGAGGGACCGGGGAGCTGTTTTTT; CDR3: CASSPGLLAGGGTGELFF
J: TRBJ1-6; length: 14; V: TRBV9; size: -; D: TRBD1; DNA: TGTGCCAGCAGCACACAGGGGGGAAATTCACCCCTCCACTTT; CDR3: CASSTQGGNSPLHF
J: TRBJ2-7; length: 13; V: TRBV29-1; size: -; D: TRBD1; DNA: TGCAGCGTGGGGTGGGACAGGGGACGCGAGCAGTACTTC; CDR3: CSVGWDRGREQYF
J: TRBJ2-1; length: 18; V: TRBV19; size: -; D: -; DNA: TGTGCCAGTAGTATTCGTTTGGCGGGGGCGAGCTCCTACAATGAGCAGTTCTTC; CDR3: CASSIRLAGASSYNEQFF
J: TRBJ1-5; length: 13; V: TRBV6-2/TRBV6-3; size: -; D: TRBD1; DNA: TGTGCCAGCAGCCCCCAGGGGGACGAGCCCCAGCATTTT; CDR3: CASSPQGDEPQHF
J: TRBJ2-5; length: 12; V: TRBV28; size: -; D: -; DNA: TGTGCCAGCAGTTTATTACTGGAGACCCAGTACTTC; CDR3: CASSLLLETQYF
J: TRBJ2-7; length: 14; V: TRBV11-2; size: few; D: -; DNA: TGTGCCAGCAGCGGGTACACAGGGTCTGGCGAGCAGTACTTC; CDR3: CASSGYTGSGEQYF
J: TRBJ1-6; length: 14; V: TRBV7-2; size: few; D: -; DNA: TGTGCCAGCAGCTCCGTAGGGGCCCATACACCCCTCCACTTT; CDR3: CASSSVGAHTPLHF
J: TRBJ2-3; length: 15; V: TRBV10-3; size: -; D: -; DNA: TGTGCCATCTCTAGTACTAATCCCATCACAGATACGCAGTATTTT; CDR3: CAISSTNPITDTQYF
J: TRBJ2-3; length: 15; V: TRBV6-1; size: -; D: TRBD2; DNA: TGTGCCAGCAGTGTAGCGGGGGGGCCGGTAGATACGCAGTATTTT; CDR3: CASSVAGGPVDTQYF
J: TRBJ1-2; length: 12; V: TRBV4-3; size: -; D: -; DNA: TGCGCCAGCAGCCCAGGGTCCTATGGCTACACCTTC; CDR3: CASSPGSYGYTF
J: TRBJ1-2; length: 13; V: TRBV30; size: -; D: TRBD1; DNA: TGTGCCTGGAGTCCCGGGGGACAGGGGGTCGGCACCTTC; CDR3: CAWSPGGQGVGTF
J: TRBJ2-1; length: 14; V: TRBV27; size: -; D: TRBD2; DNA: TGTGCCAGCAGTTTGATAGCGGGGGGCAGAGAGAGGCTCTTC; CDR3: CASSLIAGGRERLF
J: TRBJ1-5; length: 13; V: TRBV24-1; size: -; D: -; DNA: TGTGCCACCAAGGACACCAATAATCAGCCCCAGCATTTT; CDR3: CATKDTNNQPQHF
J: TRBJ1-1; length: 14; V: TRBV15; size: -; D: -; DNA: TGTGCCACCAGCAATCGGCCGGGAAACACTGAAGCTTTCTTT; CDR3: CATSNRPGNTEAFF
J: TRBJ1-4; length: 14; V: TRBV7-2; size: -; D: -; DNA: TGTGCCAGCAGCTTAGCGGGTAGTAATGAAAAACTGTTTTTT; CDR3: CASSLAGSNEKLFF
J: TRBJ2-7; length: 15; V: TRBV4-1; size: -; D: TRBD1; DNA: TGCGCCAGCAGCCAGCCAGGCAGGGGGCTATACGAGCAGTACTTC; CDR3: CASSQPGRGLYEQYF
J: TRBJ1-6; length: 14; V: TRBV3-1/TRBV3-2; size: once; D: TRBD1; DNA: TGTGCCAGCAGCCCTACAGGGGGCAAATCACCCCTCCACTTT; CDR3: CASSPTGGKSPLHF
J: TRBJ2-2; length: 14; V: TRBV5-1; size: -; D: TRBD1; DNA: TGCGCCAGCAGCCAACAGGGGAATGGCGGGGAGCTGTTTTTT; CDR3: CASSQQGNGGELFF
J: TRBJ2-3; length: 15; V: TRBV24-1; size: -; D: TRBD2; DNA: TGTGCCACCAGTGACACCGCGGGAGCAACAGATACGCAGTATTTT; CDR3: CATSDTAGATDTQYF
J: TRBJ2-3; length: 14; V: TRBV7-3; size: -; D: -; DNA: TGTGCCAGCAGCTTACGGGGGAGCACAGATACGCAGTATTTT; CDR3: CASSLRGSTDTQYF
J: TRBJ2-1; length: 17; V: TRBV18; size: once; D: TRBD2; DNA: TGTGCCAGCTCACCACCGGTTAGCGGGGGGTCCTACAATGAGCAGTTCTTC; CDR3: CASSPPVSGGSYNEQFF
J: TRBJ2-3; length: 15; V: TRBV5-4; size: -; D: TRBD2; DNA: TGTGCCAGCAGGCAAGGACTAGCGGGAACAGATACGCAGTATTTT; CDR3: CASRQGLAGTDTQYF
J: TRBJ1-5; length: 15; V: TRBV4-3; size: -; D: -; DNA: TGCGCCAGCTTCGCGGGAGGGGATAGCAATCAGCCCCAGCATTTT; CDR3: CASFAGGDSNQPQHF
J: TRBJ1-5; length: 13; V: TRBV5-1; size: -; D: -; DNA: TGCGCCAGCAGTTGGACAGGCAATCAGCCCCAGCATTTT; CDR3: CASSWTGNQPQHF
J: TRBJ2-2; length: 13; V: TRBV2; size: -; D: -; DNA: TGTGCCAGCAGTGAACTCGAAACCGGGGAGCTGTTTTTT; CDR3: CASSELETGELFF
J: TRBJ1-5; length: 15; V: TRBV19; size: -; D: -; DNA: TGTGCCAGTACCCGTGAGACGGGAAAAGGGCAGCCCCAGCATTTT; CDR3: CASTRETGKGQPQHF
J: TRBJ1-1; length: 14; V: TRBV11-3; size: -; D: TRBD1; DNA: TGTGCCAGCAGCCTCTCCAGGGGGCGCACTGAAGCTTTCTTT; CDR3: CASSLSRGRTEAFF
J: TRBJ1-2; length: 15; V: TRBV13; size: -; D: -; DNA: TGTGCCAGCAGCCTAGACAACCTCTTCGGTGATGGCTACACCTTC; CDR3: CASSLDNLFGDGYTF
J: TRBJ2-3; length: 16; V: TRBV15; size: once; D: TRBD1; DNA: TGTGCCACCAGCAGAGGGACAGGGGGCTCCACAGATACGCAGTATTTT; CDR3: CATSRGTGGSTDTQYF
J: TRBJ2-5; length: 18; V: TRBV4-2; size: -; D: TRBD2; DNA: TGTGCCAGCAGCCAAGCTGTCTTAGCGGGGGGCCAGGGGGAGACCCAGTACTTC; CDR3: CASSQAVLAGGQGETQYF
J: TRBJ1-2; length: 13; V: TRBV5-4; size: -; D: -; DNA: TGTGCCAGCAGCTTAGGTGAGAACTATGGCTACACCTTC; CDR3: CASSLGENYGYTF
J: TRBJ1-2; length: 12; V: TRBV14; size: -; D: -; DNA: TGTGCCAGCTCTTCCCTGGGGTCAGGCTACACCTTC; CDR3: CASSSLGSGYTF
J: TRBJ1-5; length: 15; V: TRBV19; size: -; D: TRBD1; DNA: TGTGCCAGTAGTAGATGGGACAGGGAGGAACAGCCCCAGCATTTT; CDR3: CASSRWDREEQPQHF
J: TRBJ2-4; length: 15; V: TRBV15; size: -; D: -; DNA: TGTGCCACCAGCAGATCCGGGGGAGCCAAAAACATTCAGTACTTC; CDR3: CATSRSGGAKNIQYF
J: TRBJ2-1; length: 15; V: TRBV7-2; size: -; D: TRBD2; DNA: TGTGCCAGCACTGCGGGTAGCGGGACCTACAATGAGCAGTTCTTC; CDR3: CASTAGSGTYNEQFF
J: TRBJ2-7; length: 16; V: TRBV7-2; size: -; D: -; DNA: TGTGCCAGCAGCCCGGGGAACATTTTCCCCGGTTACGAGCAGTACTTC; CDR3: CASSPGNIFPGYEQYF
J: TRBJ1-1; length: 13; V: TRBV5-4; size: -; D: TRBD1; DNA: TGTGCCAGCAGCCTCCTTGGGACAGGGGATGCTTTCTTT; CDR3: CASSLLGTGDAFF
J: TRBJ1-5; length: 12; V: TRBV12-3/TRBV12-4; size: -; D: -; DNA: TGTGCCAGCAGTTTGGGGGGTCAGCCCCAGCATTTT; CDR3: CASSLGGQPQHF
J: TRBJ1-4; length: 14; V: TRBV3-1/TRBV3-2; size: -; D: -; DNA: TGTGCCAGCAGCCAGGGGACTTCCCCTTCTGGACTGTTTTTT; CDR3: CASSQGTSPSGLFF
J: TRBJ1-2; length: 16; V: TRBV5-1; size: -; D: -; DNA: TGCGCCAGCAGCTTGATAATTAGACAGGACCTCTATGGCTACACCTTC; CDR3: CASSLIIRQDLYGYTF
J: TRBJ2-7; length: 16; V: TRBV4-3; size: once; D: TRBD1; DNA: TGCGCCAGCAGCCAAGATCGCAGCGGACAGGGCTACGAGCAGTACTTC; CDR3: CASSQDRSGQGYEQYF
J: TRBJ1-1; length: 15; V: TRBV5-1; size: -; D: -; DNA: TGCGCCAGCAGCTCCCTCAGGGTCTTAGGCACTGAAGCTTTCTTT; CDR3: CASSSLRVLGTEAFF
J: TRBJ2-2; length: 17; V: TRBV7-3; size: -; D: TRBD2; DNA: TGTGCCAGCAGCTTAATGGGGCTAGCGGGGAACACCGGGGAGCTGTTTTTT; CDR3: CASSLMGLAGNTGELFF
J: TRBJ1-2; length: 11; V: TRBV5-4; size: -; D: -; DNA: TGTGCCAGCAGCTTAAGGGATGGCTACACCTTC; CDR3: CASSLRDGYTF
J: TRBJ2-1; length: 16; V: TRBV28; size: -; D: -; DNA: TGTGCCAGCAGTTCCTCTGGTGAGAGCTCCTACAATGAGCAGTTCTTC; CDR3: CASSSSGESSYNEQFF
J: TRBJ2-7; length: 13; V: TRBV7-2; size: -; D: -; DNA: TGTGCCAGCAGCTTAGAGGCTTTCGACGAGCAGTACTTC; CDR3: CASSLEAFDEQYF
J: TRBJ2-2; length: 16; V: TRBV9; size: -; D: TRBD2; DNA: TGTGCCAGCAGCGTAGAACGGGGGGGGCACACCGGGGAGCTGTTTTTT; CDR3: CASSVERGGHTGELFF
J: TRBJ1-4; length: 14; V: TRBV5-1; size: -; D: TRBD1; DNA: TGCGCCAGCAGCTTCGGGACAGGTGTAGAAAAACTGTTTTTT; CDR3: CASSFGTGVEKLFF
J: TRBJ2-5; length: 15; V: TRBV5-5; size: once; D: -; DNA: TGTGCCAGCAGCTACATCGACGTGGGGGTAGAGACCCAGTACTTC; CDR3: CASSYIDVGVETQYF
J: TRBJ1-3; length: 15; V: TRBV6-5; size: -; D: -; DNA: TGTGCCAGCAGTTACTCGGGCAGTAGCCAGAACACCATATATTTT; CDR3: CASSYSGSSQNTIYF
J: TRBJ2-3; length: 17; V: TRBV5-1; size: -; D: -; DNA: TGCGCCAGCAGCGTCCCCGGGGCAGGGAATATCGCAGATACGCAGTATTTT; CDR3: CASSVPGAGNIADTQYF